This TCR beta chain was captured in a study of cytomegalovirus exposure and HLA in healthy donors. Points from the study as a whole: With later analysis, a missense DCLRE1C variant became linked to TCR beta V- and J-gene trimming. Later findings reportedly placed an Asian-associated ancestry cluster below the roughly 670-donor mean for N-insertions. The likely explanation for a cluster of highly shared sequence variants was sequencing artifact.

Looked up from germline, CDR1 is MNHEY and CDR2 is SVGAGI. There are 14 residues in the CDR3. V lost 7 bases and J lost 2, with 12 bases in between. Comments on this clone: Its specificity is not known.

Primers: 60 Vbeta forward and 13 Jbeta reverse. The protocol was immunoSEQ multiplex PCR, while the TCRdb copy is restricted to in-frame clones and leaves out a portion. The table has 150,000 to 200,000 clones, 70% to 80% seen once. This TCR was recovered from a woman aged 25 to 39 in good health and CMV-seropositive. The chain uses TRBV6-5 and TRBJ1-3, with a tentative D call TRBD1 (6 bases). Sequences were obtained from PBMCs. The DNA for the CDR3 is TGTGCCAGCATGGGGGGGGCGGCTGGAAACACCATATATTTT. It specifies CASMGGAAGNTIYF.